Listed here are 7 T cell receptor beta chains from one sample, sequenced in a study of identical twins (dated by TCRdb to between 2015 and 2016). The method behind the library was 5' RACE. Reads for this sample came from an Illumina HiSeq 2000. The public reads were run again by TCRdb, first through fastp at Q25 and then through MiXCR, and only productive beta chains were kept. Under each unique CDR3 protein, matching rows form one entry showing the most common genes and DNA. Within this sample are hundreds of thousands of distinct CDR3 sequences, with around 8.1% of them counted one time only. The ten largest clonotypes hold less than 2% of the sample. This sample also appeared in a second study, on yellow fever vaccine responses in identical twins.

The sample taken for sequencing was memory (CD45RO+) T cells sorted from blood. The sample's cell subset or site label, decoded: CD45RO+ enriched T cells. The receptors stem from a woman aged 18-29 years in good health.

V gene TRBV7-9 combines with J gene TRBJ2-1; tentative D call: TRBD2 (5 bases). CDR3 size: 16 residues. V was pared by 1 base and J by 4 bases, with 14 bases between. CDR1 is SEHNR, CDR2 FQNEAQ, per germline (reference sequence). The CDR3 sequence: CASSLVRPRGYNEQFF. The CDR3 region has the DNA TGTGCCAGCAGCTTAGTACGCCCACGAGGGTACAATGAGCAGTTCTTC.

This clonotype was picked up many times. This chain uses TRBV12-3 or TRBV12-4 with TRBJ2-7; 8 nucleotides match TRBD1. The CDR3 runs to 15 residues. J was trimmed by 3 bases and V by 4 bases; bases with no gene match: 8. CDR3 in amino acids: CASSSDRGQYYEQYF. CDR3 in DNA: TGTGCCAGCAGTTCCGACAGGGGCCAATACTACGAGCAGTACTTC.

This clonotype came up many times. The rearrangement links TRBV5-1 to TRBJ2-3; the D gene is possibly TRBD1 (5 bases). Germline V lookup: CDR1 SGHRS, CDR2 YFSETQ. CDR3 length: 14 residues. V dropped 4 bases and J dropped 3 bases, with 12 bases sitting between them. The CDR3 spells CASSQGAKTDTQYF. The CDR3 DNA is TGCGCCAGCAGCCAAGGGGCCAAAACAGATACGCAGTATTTT.

This clonotype was picked up many times. The chain combines TRBV20-1 with TRBJ2-7, with TRBD2 matching over 10 bases. Germline V CDR1 and CDR2: DFQATT, SNEGSKA (reference sequence). V trimming: 3 bases; J trimming: 0 bases; junction bases outside the gene matches: 5. The CDR3 runs to 15 residues. The CDR3 is CSARELAGDSYEQYF. CDR3 coding DNA: TGCAGTGCTAGGGAGCTAGCGGGAGACTCCTACGAGCAGTACTTC.

The CDR3 loop is CSAPNRGRTTGELFF. CDR3 nucleotide sequence: TGCAGTGCTCCGAACAGGGGGCGGACCACCGGGGAGCTGTTTTTT. This chain links TRBV20-1 with TRBJ2-2; 9 positions agree with TRBD1. CDR3 length: 15 residues. Germline values: CDR1 DFQATT, CDR2 SNEGSKA (reference sequence). After removal of 5 bases from V and 4 bases from J, the junction contained 8 bases not matched to a gene.

This clonotype was counted a few times. This rearrangement joins TRBV12-3 or TRBV12-4 to TRBJ2-3, with 9 positions matching TRBD2. This CDR3 spans 16 amino acids. Trimming cost V 7 bases and J 6 bases; bases outside gene matches: 14. CDR3 loop: CASNVAGAPTADTQYF. CDR3 in DNA: TGTGCCAGCAATGTAGCGGGGGCTCCGACAGCGGATACGCAGTATTTT.

This clonotype was seen many times. The chain has TRBV20-1 and TRBJ2-7; D may be TRBD2 (5 bases). Germline CDR1 DFQATT, CDR2 SNEGSKA (reference sequence). Deletions cut 3 bases from V and 7 bases from J, with 10 bases between. This CDR3 is built from 11 residues. In nucleotides, the CDR3 is TGCAGTGCTAGGGAGGAAAGAGAGCAGTACTTC. Protein: CSAREEREQYF.